Listed below are T cell receptor beta chains from one sample, sequenced in a study of CD8 T cells in Susac syndrome. Using its own MiXCR run on the immunoSEQ multiplex PCR reads, TCRdb lists one record per CDR3 protein. The data hold about 82,000 distinct CDR3 sequences, with 96% observed a single time. The sequenced material came from CD8+ T cells from PBMCs. The receptors here all came from a human donor with Susac syndrome. CDR3s include the opening cysteine and the closing phenylalanine or tryptophan. The D gene is left open where the match is weak. Where a row states a size, it is once, few, many or the class of an expanded clone; other rows omit it.

V gene,D gene,clone size,J gene,CDR3 protein,CDR3 DNA
TRBV30,-,-,TRBJ2-7,CAWGVVMSYEQYF,TGTGCCTGGGGAGTGGTAATGTCCTACGAGCAGTACTTC
TRBV5-1,-,-,TRBJ2-7,CASSSGRVSYEQYF,TGCGCCAGCAGCTCCGGACGTGTCTCCTACGAGCAGTACTTC
TRBV29-1,-,-,TRBJ2-2,CSVDSGYTGELFF,TGCAGCGTTGATAGCGGTTACACCGGGGAGCTGTTTTTT
TRBV7-3,-,-,TRBJ2-1,CASSLGAGSRDEQFF,TGTGCCAGCAGCTTAGGGGCAGGGTCGAGGGATGAGCAGTTCTTC
TRBV27,-,-,TRBJ1-1,CASSLSLREGDTEAFF,TGTGCCAGCAGTTTATCGCTCAGGGAAGGCGACACTGAAGCTTTCTTT
TRBV28,TRBD1,-,TRBJ2-5,CASSLFGTVQETQYF,TGTGCCAGCAGTTTATTCGGGACAGTCCAAGAGACCCAGTACTTC
TRBV15,-,-,TRBJ1-2,CATSRDSVREGGYTF,TGTGCCACCAGCAGAGATAGTGTCAGGGAGGGAGGCTACACCTTC
TRBV7-2,-,-,TRBJ2-3,CASSPEDPEYF,TGTGCCAGCAGCCCAGAGGATCCCGAGTATTTT
TRBV12-3/TRBV12-4,-,once,TRBJ2-1,CASSFSAENEQFF,TGTGCCAGCAGTTTTTCGGCGGAGAATGAGCAGTTCTTC
TRBV5-6,-,-,TRBJ2-3,CASSLVREWTDTQYF,TGTGCCAGCAGCTTGGTCAGGGAATGGACAGATACGCAGTATTTT
TRBV3-1,-,-,TRBJ1-1,CASSPSSGAGTEAFF,TGTGCCAGCAGCCCCTCCTCGGGGGCTGGCACTGAAGCTTTCTTT
TRBV5-4,TRBD1,-,TRBJ1-3,CASSFRDRGLGNTIYF,TGTGCCAGCAGCTTCCGGGACAGGGGGCTTGGAAACACCATATATTTT
TRBV7-9,-,-,TRBJ2-6,CASSLGGIGANVLTF,TGTGCCAGCAGCTTAGGAGGGATTGGGGCCAACGTCCTGACTTTC
TRBV3-1,-,-,TRBJ1-2,CASSQGVSYGYTF,TGTGCCAGCAGCCAGGGGGTGAGCTATGGCTACACCTTC
TRBV11-3,-,-,TRBJ2-3,CASSPRERKSTDTQYF,TGTGCCAGCAGCCCCCGTGAGCGGAAAAGCACAGATACGCAGTATTTT
TRBV30,-,-,TRBJ1-1,CAWREGGTEAFF,TGTGCCTGGAGGGAGGGAGGCACTGAAGCTTTCTTT